This T cell receptor (beta chain) was captured in a study of T cell repertoires in aging, cancer and after chemotherapy. Study-level information: Donors were grouped into six age bands spanning 30 or younger through 70 or older. Healthy donor repertoires were recorded over several months to years and showed clear clonal overlap. Notes on the study in general: Compared with age-matched healthy donors, untreated hematological or solid cancer patients showed higher blood TCR clonality.

This CDR3 is 14 amino acids long. CDR1 is SGHTA, CDR2 FQGNSA, per germline. The V end lost 1 base, the J end lost 4 bases, and 10 bases lay between the germline ends. In this sample, this clonotype turned up a few times. Its antigen is currently unknown. Multiplex touch-down PCR with TRB-A/B primers amplified rearranged V-D-J TRB sequences. Each CDR3 protein gets one entry after TCRdb re-called the multiplex PCR reads with MiXCR. Of about 13,000 distinct CDR3 sequences detected, 20% to 30% appear once; the ten largest clones hold around 3%. TCR beta rearrangements were amplified from peripheral blood genomic DNA.

This TCR came from a human donor in good health. Sequencing input: blood. This rearrangement joins TRBV7-2 to TRBJ2-5; D tentatively reads TRBD1 or TRBD2 (6 bases each). CDR3 amino acids: CASSLVGGPETQYF. CDR3 coding DNA: TGTGCCAGCAGCTTAGTTGGGGGGCCAGAGACCCAGTACTTC.